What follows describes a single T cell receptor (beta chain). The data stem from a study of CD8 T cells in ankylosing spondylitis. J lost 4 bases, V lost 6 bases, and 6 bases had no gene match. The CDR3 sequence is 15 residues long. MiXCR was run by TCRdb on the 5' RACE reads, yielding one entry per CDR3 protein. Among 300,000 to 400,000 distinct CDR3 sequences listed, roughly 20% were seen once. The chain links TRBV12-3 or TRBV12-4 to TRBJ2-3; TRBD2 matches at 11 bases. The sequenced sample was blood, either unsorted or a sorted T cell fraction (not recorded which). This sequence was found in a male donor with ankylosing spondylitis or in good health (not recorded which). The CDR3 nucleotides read TGTGCCAGCAGCGTGACTAGCGGGGCCTCAGATACGCAGTATTTT. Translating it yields CASSVTSGASDTQYF.